The 24 T cell receptor beta chains in this list originate from one sample, sequenced in a study of T-cell memory formation after mild COVID-19. Via MiXCR, TCRdb re-called the 5' RACE reads, giving one row per CDR3 protein. Of a few hundred thousand distinct CDR3 sequences in the sample, roughly 17% were seen once. The sample consisted of PBMCs or a T cell subset sorted from them (not recorded which). These receptors were taken from a man aged 18-30 years who had mild COVID-19 (a few samples of this study predate the infection). Cell type and time point are not known.

This clonotype has just a few counts. The chain is built from TRBV7-2 and TRBJ2-5; perhaps TRBD2 as D (6 bases). The V and J ends lost 3 bases and 5 bases respectively, with 13 bases between them. CDR3 length: 14 residues. Germline CDR1 SGHTA, CDR2 FQGNSA. In nucleotides, the CDR3 is TGTGCCAGCAGCTTTGTTCCGGGGAGGGAGACCCAGTACTTC. Its translation: CASSFVPGRETQYF.

This clonotype was seen a handful of times. The V call is TRBV7-9, the J call TRBJ1-1; D call uncertain. The CDR3 has 14 residues. The germline gives CDR1 SEHNR, CDR2 FQNEAQ (reference sequence). V was clipped by 5 bases and J by 0 bases, with 10 bases between them. This CDR3 reads CASSQTKMNTEAFF. The CDR3, as DNA: TGTGCCAGCAGCCAAACAAAGATGAACACTGAAGCTTTCTTT.

This clonotype was counted only a few times. The chain uses TRBV29-1 and TRBJ2-3; D may be TRBD1 (5 bases). In germline, CDR1 is SQVTM, CDR2 ANQGSEA. This CDR3 is 18 amino acids long. V was pared by 4 bases and J by 0 bases, with 23 bases between. CDR3 DNA sequence: TGCAGCGTTGCGATGGGTGGACACTCCACAACGAGCACAGATACGCAGTATTTT. This sequence encodes CSVAMGGHSTTSTDTQYF.

This chain joins TRBV6-5 and TRBJ2-1; weak D call: TRBD2 (6 bases). The CDR3 loop spans 15 amino acids. Looked up from germline, CDR1 is MNHEY and CDR2 is SVGAGI. With 0 bases removed from V and 5 bases from J, the gap between germline ends came to 11 bases. CDR3 sequence (DNA): TGTGCCAGCAGTTACTCGGGACTGAAAAACAATGAGCAGTTCTTC. Translated, it gives CASSYSGLKNNEQFF.

DNA for the CDR3: TGTGCCAGCAGCTTCGGGACTAGCGGGGGGGCCGGAGAAGAGACCCAGTACTTC. The encoded protein is CASSFGTSGGAGEETQYF. The chain recombines TRBV9 with TRBJ2-5, with 16 bases aligning to TRBD2. Per the germline V gene, CDR1 is SGDLS and CDR2 is YYNGEE. After removal of 4 bases from V and 3 bases from J, the junction contained 9 bases not matched to a gene. The CDR3 sequence is 18 residues long.

This clonotype was recorded a few times. The V gene is TRBV6-6, the J gene TRBJ2-7; D is unresolved. V was pared by 3 bases and J by 8 bases, with 11 bases between. This CDR3 spans 12 amino acids. From germline, CDR1 is MNHNY and CDR2 SVGAGI (reference sequence). The DNA of the CDR3 is TGTGCCAGCAGTTATTCGCGGTACCAGCAGTACGTC. Translated, it gives CASSYSRYQQYV.

The chain recombines TRBV5-1 with TRBJ2-5; 8 positions agree with TRBD1. J was trimmed by 2 bases and V by 4 bases; bases with no gene match: 4. The CDR3 spans 14 residues. Looked up from germline, CDR1 is SGHRS and CDR2 is YFSETQ. As DNA, the CDR3 is TGCGCCAGCAGCCCTGACAGGGGTCAAGAGACCCAGTACTTC. This sequence encodes CASSPDRGQETQYF.

This clonotype was found once. The rearrangement uses TRBV6-1 and TRBJ2-3; TRBD2 agrees at 7 bases. In germline, CDR1 is MNHNS, CDR2 SASEGT. The length of the CDR3 is 17 residues. Unmatched junction bases numbered 13, after V lost 0 bases and J lost 7 bases. CDR3 sequence (DNA): TGTGCCAGCAGTGAAGCCCGGACTAGGCGTCCTTGGTATACGCAGTATTTT. Translated, it gives CASSEARTRRPWYTQYF.

This chain links TRBV7-2 with TRBJ2-5; tentative D call: TRBD1 (6 bases). The CDR3 consists of 15 residues. Trimming removed 0 bases from V and 1 base from J, with 9 bases in between. From germline, CDR1 is SGHTA and CDR2 FQGNSA. CDR3 nucleotides: TGTGCCAGCAGCTTAGCAGGACAGTTCCAAGAGACCCAGTACTTC. Encoded protein: CASSLAGQFQETQYF. The full variable domain, its missing parts supplied by reference TRBV7-2 and TRBJ2-5, is GAGVSQSPSNKVTEKGKDVELRCDPISGHTALYWYRQSLGQGLEFLIYFQGNSAPDKSGLPSDRFSAERTGGSVSTLTIQRTQQEDSAVYLCASSLAGQFQETQYFGPGTRLLVL.

This clonotype appeared a few times. The chain joins TRBV27 to TRBJ2-7; perhaps TRBD1 as D (6 bases). The V end lost 6 bases, the J end lost 0 bases, and 15 bases lay between the germline ends. Looked up from germline, CDR1 is MNHEY and CDR2 is SMNVEV (reference sequence). The CDR3 length is 15 residues. The CDR3 here is CASSPPGHLSYEQYF. The CDR3 bases are TGTGCCAGCAGCCCGCCGGGACACCTCTCCTACGAGCAGTACTTC.

The rearrangement links TRBV21-1 to TRBJ2-7; the table's D call, TRBD1, was not checked against the DNA. TRBV21-1 is annotated as a pseudogene. The CDR3 consists of 17 residues. The CDR3 DNA is TGTGCCAGCAGCATACCCCCGACAACCCAATCTCTCGGCGAGCAGTACTTC. It codes for CASSIPPTTQSLGEQYF.

This chain uses TRBV5-1 with TRBJ2-1; D remains unclear. This CDR3 spans 14 amino acids. The V gene's germline CDR1 is SGHRS and CDR2 YFSETQ. V was shortened by 0 bases and J by 5 bases, with 9 bases between the two germline ends. The CDR3 reads CASSLVPGDNEQFF. Written as DNA, the CDR3 is TGCGCCAGCAGCTTGGTCCCAGGTGACAATGAGCAGTTCTTC.

This clonotype was observed many times. This rearrangement joins TRBV7-9 to TRBJ2-2; perhaps TRBD2 as D (5 bases). Germline-derived CDR1 and CDR2 are SEHNR and FQNEAQ (reference sequence). The CDR3 spans 14 residues. Between the trimmed V and J ends, which lost 3 bases and 1 base, there was a span of 6 bases. This CDR3 is CASSFAGNTGELFF. The CDR3 bases are TGTGCCAGCAGCTTCGCGGGGAACACCGGGGAGCTGTTTTTT.

This clonotype was observed many times. This sequence joins TRBV10-3 and TRBJ2-5; a weak D match, TRBD1 (6 bases). The germline V gene has CDR1 ENHRY and CDR2 SYGVKD. CDR3 length: 13 residues. With 6 bases removed from V and 4 bases from J, the gap between germline ends came to 12 bases. The CDR3 DNA reads TGTGCCATCAGCCCCCAGGGGTCAGAGACCCAGTACTTC. Protein product: CAISPQGSETQYF.

This clonotype was seen a few times. V gene TRBV4-2 combines with J gene TRBJ1-6, with 7 bases aligning to TRBD1. CDR3 length: 15 amino acids. V shed 1 base, J shed 9 bases, and the junction held 6 bases outside the gene matches. Germline CDR1 and CDR2: LGHNA and YNFKEQ. DNA for the CDR3: TGTGCCAGCAGCCAAGTTGTGACAGGGCTTTCACCCCTCCACTTT. This encodes CASSQVVTGLSPLHF.

This rearrangement joins TRBV9 to TRBJ2-2; D unclear. Germline V gene data show CDR1 as SGDLS and CDR2 as YYNGEE. The CDR3 sequence is 19 residues long. V lost 4 bases and J lost 2, with 24 bases in between. This chain's CDR3 is CASSPRLTQWTANTGELFF. CDR3 sequence (DNA): TGTGCCAGCAGCCCACGTTTAACGCAGTGGACGGCTAACACCGGGGAGCTGTTTTTT.

This clonotype came up a few times. The J gene is TRBJ2-7, the V gene TRBV6-1, with a weak D call TRBD1 (5 bases). The CDR3 has 13 residues. CDR1 MNHNS and CDR2 SASEGT come from the germline V gene. The germline V and J ends were trimmed by 5 bases and 6 bases, with 14 bases remaining between them. The chain's CDR3 is CASSPPGPFEQYF. The CDR3, as DNA: TGTGCCAGCAGTCCGCCAGGGCCCTTCGAGCAGTACTTC.

The chain employs TRBV4-1 and TRBJ1-2, with 10 bases fitting TRBD1. Germline values: CDR1 MGHRA, CDR2 YSYEKL. After removal of 0 bases from V and 4 bases from J, the junction contained 14 bases not matched to a gene. The CDR3 consists of 19 residues. The CDR3 is CASSQDVRDRGTSGYGYTF. The CDR3 DNA reads TGCGCCAGCAGCCAAGATGTTCGGGACAGGGGAACGAGCGGCTATGGCTACACCTTC.

This clonotype was seen ten or more times. This chain links TRBV4-3 with TRBJ2-1, with a tentative D call TRBD2 (5 bases). Germline assignment: CDR1 LGHNA and CDR2 YSLEER. This CDR3 is 13 amino acids long. Trimming shortened V by 1 base and J by 9 bases, and 10 bases separated the two germline ends. This chain's CDR3 is CASSQGRAREQFF. In nucleotides, the CDR3 is TGCGCCAGCAGCCAAGGGCGGGCACGTGAGCAGTTCTTC.

The rearrangement uses TRBV5-1 and TRBJ2-2, with 11 positions matching TRBD1. The V and J ends lost 4 bases and 4 bases, in that order; junction bases with no gene match: 3. CDR3 size: 15 residues. Germline CDR1 reads SGHRS; CDR2 reads YFSETQ. The CDR3 is CASSQGQGVTGELFF. CDR3 bases: TGCGCCAGCAGCCAGGGACAGGGGGTCACCGGGGAGCTGTTTTTT.

This chain joins TRBV6-5 and TRBJ2-7, with a possible D match to TRBD2 (6 bases). The CDR3 covers 14 residues. Trimming took off 4 bases at V and 3 bases at J, with 13 bases between the two ends. Germline V gives CDR1 MNHEY, CDR2 SVGAGI. CDR3 amino acids: CASSSYRGFYEQYF. CDR3 coding DNA: TGTGCCAGCAGTTCCTATCGGGGGTTCTACGAGCAGTACTTC.

CDR3 bases: TGTGCCAGCAGTTTGTCCAGGGTTGTATCCTACAATGAGCAGTTCTTC. Translating it yields CASSLSRVVSYNEQFF. This chain links TRBV28 with TRBJ2-1; D possibly corresponds to TRBD1 (5 bases). The CDR3 length is 16 residues. The V gene's germline CDR1 is MDHEN and CDR2 SYDVKM. V was cut by 3 bases and J by 1 base, with 13 bases left in between.

The rearrangement uses TRBV5-1 and TRBJ1-1; a weak D match, TRBD1 (6 bases). The germline V gene encodes CDR1 SGHRS and CDR2 YFSETQ. The CDR3 covers 17 residues. V was trimmed by 0 bases and J by 1 base, leaving 16 bases between them. The CDR3 spells CASSLATRTGRNTEAFF. DNA of the CDR3: TGCGCCAGCAGCTTGGCCACCAGAACAGGGCGGAACACTGAAGCTTTCTTT.

This clonotype was counted between two and nine times. The chain employs TRBV18 and TRBJ2-4; maybe TRBD1 (6 bases). Germline CDR1 KGHSH, CDR2 LQKENI. The CDR3 extends over 15 amino acids. V was clipped by 2 bases and J by 6 bases, with 14 bases between them. The CDR3 reads CASSPWTDSPNIQYF. The CDR3 nucleotides are TGTGCCAGCTCACCATGGACAGATTCACCAAACATTCAGTACTTC.